These T cell receptor beta chains were read from a single sample in a study of T cell responses to AZD1222 COVID-19 vaccine. Method: immunoSEQ multiplex PCR; TCRdb's copy keeps in-frame clones and lacks some. The top ten clones hold approximately 3.7% of a sample with over 150,000 clones, just over 90% of them seen once. Sequenced material: peripheral blood, taken 28 days after the second AZD1222 dose. The receptors here all came from an adult who received the AZD1222 COVID-19 vaccine. Both conserved end residues are part of each CDR3. Each record gives: clone size, V gene, J gene, D gene, CDR3 DNA, CDR3 protein. The D gene is left open where the match is weak. A row's size may be missing; if present it is once, few, many or a size class.

NA,TRBV6-2/TRBV6-3,TRBJ2-1,NA,TGTGCCAGCAGTCACCGGGACACCGACAATGAGCAGTTCTTC,CASSHRDTDNEQFF
once,TRBV10-3,TRBJ2-1,TRBD2,TGTGCCATCAGTGAGTCGTCGACTAGCGGGAGGGCAAAGGGGGGTGAGCAGTTCTTC,CAISESSTSGRAKGGEQFF
NA,TRBV21-1,TRBJ1-5,NA,TGTGCCAGCAGCCCGCGACAGGGCAACCAGCCCCAGCATTTT,CASSPRQGNQPQHF
NA,TRBV9,TRBJ1-6,NA,TGTGCCAGCAGCGTAGCGGACACGGGGTCACCCCTCCACTTT,CASSVADTGSPLHF
few,TRBV18,TRBJ1-1,NA,TGTGCCAGCTCACCACAGGGAGGGGATAACACTGAAGCTTTCTTT,CASSPQGGDNTEAFF
NA,TRBV10-3,TRBJ2-1,NA,TGTGCCATCAGTGAAGACCAATCCTACAATGAGCAGTTCTTC,CAISEDQSYNEQFF
few,TRBV5-1,TRBJ1-2,TRBD1,TGCGCCAGCAGCTCGGGACAGGAGGTGGAGGGCTACACCTTC,CASSSGQEVEGYTF
once,TRBV24-1,TRBJ2-5,NA,TGTGCCACCGCAAGGGAAGTAGGAGAGACCCAGTACTTC,CATAREVGETQYF
once,TRBV10-2,TRBJ2-1,TRBD2,TGCGCCAGCAGTGAGCTGATGTCGGGACTAGAATCCCCCAGCTCCTACAATGAGCAGTTCTTC,CASSELMSGLESPSSYNEQFF
once,TRBV7-2,TRBJ1-1,NA,TGTGCCAGCAGCTCCGGGGCTTACACTGAAGCTTTCTTT,CASSSGAYTEAFF
NA,TRBV24-1,TRBJ2-2,NA,TGTGCCACCAGTGATTTATCGGGGCCGTACACCGGGGAGCTGTTTTTT,CATSDLSGPYTGELFF
NA,TRBV4-3,TRBJ2-1,NA,TGCGCCAGCAGCCAAGGAAAGGGGCCTCCGAGGGGGATCGGGGCAATTGAGCAGTTCTTC,CASSQGKGPPRGIGAIEQFF
NA,TRBV13,TRBJ2-5,NA,TGTGCCAGCAGCCCGGACCAAGAGACCCAGTACTTC,CASSPDQETQYF
NA,TRBV3-1/TRBV3-2,TRBJ1-5,NA,TGTGCCAGCAGCCAAGAGGGTGGCCAGCCCCAGCATTTT,CASSQEGGQPQHF
NA,TRBV3-1/TRBV3-2,TRBJ1-6,TRBD1,TGTGCCAGCAGCCAAGTGGGGACAGGGGATTTTTATAATTCACCCCTCCACTTT,CASSQVGTGDFYNSPLHF
NA,TRBV7-3,TRBJ1-2,NA,TGTGCCAGCAGCCCCGGCGGAGGCGCTTTCTATGGCTACACCTTC,CASSPGGGAFYGYTF
NA,TRBV5-5,TRBJ1-5,NA,TGTGCCAGCAGCTTGGCGGGGGCTTGGGGTCAGCCCCAGCATTTT,CASSLAGAWGQPQHF
NA,TRBV20-1,TRBJ1-2,NA,TGCAGTGCTAGTCCTAGTTCTGGTGGCTACACCTTC,CSASPSSGGYTF
NA,TRBV18,TRBJ2-7,NA,TGTGCCAGCTCATCCGGAAGAACCTACGAGCAGTACTTC,CASSSGRTYEQYF
NA,TRBV4-2,TRBJ2-1,TRBD2,TGTGCCAGCAGCCCCGGGGGCGCTAGCGGGAGGGGAGTCAATGAGCAGTTCTTC,CASSPGGASGRGVNEQFF
NA,TRBV30,TRBJ2-1,TRBD2,TGTGCCTGGAGACTAGCGGGGTCCGGGGAGCAGTTCTTC,CAWRLAGSGEQFF
NA,TRBV18,TRBJ1-6,NA,TGTGCCAGCTCACCATCCCCTAATTCACCCCTCCACTTT,CASSPSPNSPLHF
NA,TRBV5-6,TRBJ1-1,NA,TGTGCCAGCAGCTTTGGGGGCCGGAGGGCTTTCTTT,CASSFGGRRAFF
NA,TRBV19,TRBJ2-2,TRBD1,TGTGCCAGTAGTCTCGGACAGGGGAGGTCCGGGGAGCTGTTTTTT,CASSLGQGRSGELFF
NA,TRBV30,TRBJ2-7,NA,TGTGCCTGGAGCTTCAGTGGAAGCTCCTACGAGCAGTACTTC,CAWSFSGSSYEQYF
NA,TRBV27,TRBJ1-2,TRBD1,TGTGCCAGCAGTTTAACGCAGGGGGATGGCTACACCTTC,CASSLTQGDGYTF
NA,TRBV11-3,TRBJ1-1,NA,TGTGCCAGCGGGGGGGTCGGCGCTTTCTTT,CASGGVGAFF
NA,TRBV18,TRBJ1-1,TRBD1,TGTGCCAGCTCACCTGTTACAGGGGGGATCACTGAAGCTTTCTTT,CASSPVTGGITEAFF
NA,TRBV6-2/TRBV6-3,TRBJ1-1,TRBD1,TGTGCCAGCAGTTCGTCCAGGGGGCACACTGAAGCTTTCTTT,CASSSSRGHTEAFF
once,TRBV28,TRBJ2-7,NA,TGTGCCAGCAGTCCCCCCAGACCCTTTAGCTCCTACGAGCAGTACTTC,CASSPPRPFSSYEQYF
NA,TRBV28,TRBJ2-7,TRBD1,TGTGCCAGCAGTGGGACAGGGGCAACCTACGAGCAGTACTTC,CASSGTGATYEQYF
NA,TRBV7-9,TRBJ2-7,NA,TGTGCCAGCAGCCGTAGTTTAGCCTACGAGCAGTACTTC,CASSRSLAYEQYF
NA,TRBV9,TRBJ2-1,NA,TGTGCCAGCAGCGTAGATGGGGGCACCGGCAATGAGCAGTTCTTC,CASSVDGGTGNEQFF
once,TRBV2,TRBJ2-5,NA,TGTGCCAGCAGTGGAAGGGGACTAGAGACCCAGTACTTC,CASSGRGLETQYF
NA,TRBV28,TRBJ2-3,NA,TGTGCCAGCAGCCGCGCCCGGGACCTTAGCACAGATACGCAGTATTTT,CASSRARDLSTDTQYF